This record covers a single TCR beta chain. Its cognate antigen is unknown. The data belong to a study of T cells in localized non-small cell lung cancer. Profiled with immunoSEQ multiplex PCR; TCRdb holds only in-frame clones, not every one. The data show 50,000 to 55,000 clones, approximately 88% seen once. Regarding the study as a whole: A single tumor region was sequenced, leaving heterogeneity possible.

The germline V gene has CDR1 LGHNA and CDR2 YNFKEQ. The CDR3 spans 17 residues. J gave up 5 bases and V 0 bases, and 11 bases lay outside the gene matches. This TCR was recovered from a man between 35 and 75 years old with stage III lung adenocarcinoma. Sequenced material: peripheral blood mononuclear cells, taken before any cancer treatment. The chain employs TRBV4-2 and TRBJ2-7; 9 bases align to TRBD2. In nucleotides, the CDR3 is TGTGCCAGCAGCCAAGAAACCCCGCGGGGGGGCCGCAACGAGCAGTACTTC. Translated, it gives CASSQETPRGGRNEQYF.